This T cell receptor beta chain stems from a study of OX40 agonist ivuxolimab in advanced cancers. As for the study more broadly: Ivuxolimab was an agonistic, fully human IgG2 monoclonal antibody directed against OX40 (CD134), a costimulatory receptor. Intravenous ivuxolimab was administered to patients every 2 weeks at six dose levels: 0.01, 0.1, 0.3, 1.5, 3 and 10 mg/kg. Among the 52 dose-escalation patients, 19 had hepatocellular carcinoma, approximately 15 melanoma, 9 renal cell carcinoma and 9 head and neck cancer. The dose-escalation cohort was 80% to 90% male with a mean age of about 65 years, ranging from roughly 20 to 80. Patients were allowed to have had prior anti-PD-1, anti-PD-L1 or anti-CTLA-4 therapy, and around 40% of the dose-escalation patients had previously received checkpoint inhibitors. Partial responses were achieved by three dose-escalation patients, of whom one had hepatocellular carcinoma and two had cutaneous melanoma. Peripheral TCRbeta sequencing aimed to test whether ivuxolimab altered TCR sequence diversity and caused clonal T-cell expansion. The paper covers the monotherapy dose-escalation part of the phase I ivuxolimab trial, which included N ≈ 50 patients.

Genomic DNA was isolated from the sorted cells so that the TCRbeta CDR3 region could be sequenced. TCRbeta CDR3 regions were sequenced using the immunoSEQ Assay. TCRdb provides this immuneACCESS table in a form limited to in-frame rearrangements. Some clones are lacking; in checked studies, under half of them reflect an unresolved V gene, and why the rest are absent is not known. Present in this sample are approximately 84,000 clones, 75% to 95% of which were seen just once. The ten top clones hold 0.4% to 0.55% of the sample. Remarks on this clone: The clone's antigen remains unknown. At one end, the junction sequence differs from germline, possibly due to a read error.

Summary of the overall study and its limitations: On average, CD8+ T cells showed more expanded clones than CD4+ T cells after ivuxolimab. In partial responders in the 0.1-3.0 mg/kg groups, normalized peripheral clonal expansion was found to be among the lowest, especially among CD8+ T cells. Clonal expansion of both CD4+ and CD8+ blood T cells was observed from baseline to week 6 at doses 0.1 to 3.0 mg/kg. Antigen specificity was not determined for the clonally expanded peripheral T cells. Low levels of normalized T-cell clonal expansion were also seen in some patients who did not respond.

The CDR3, from cysteine to phenylalanine, totals 13 residues. Left in the record is the CDR3 DNA by itself, 39 bases read in frame from the first base. Via the germline V gene, CDR1 is KGHSH and CDR2 LQKENI. The trial excluded patients who had a history of autoimmune disease or who were on systemic immunosuppression. Peripheral blood for TCR sequencing was collected from all dose cohorts at baseline, on cycle 4 day 1, and on cycle 7 day 1. Samples came from an open-label, multicenter, first-in-human phase I dose-escalation trial of ivuxolimab. Adults with locally advanced or metastatic melanoma, renal cell carcinoma, hepatocellular carcinoma or head and neck squamous cell carcinoma were enrolled in the trial. CD4+ and CD8+ T cells were sorted separately from peripheral blood before TCR sequencing.

The V and J segments used are TRBV18 and TRBJ1-1; the D segment cannot be called with confidence. Sequenced here: CD4+ or CD8+ T cells sorted from blood, sampled in a trial of the OX40 agonist ivuxolimab. This TCR derives from an adult with an advanced solid tumor such as melanoma, head and neck, liver or kidney cancer. CDR3 loop: CASSPQSVTEAFF. At the DNA level, the sequence is TGTGCCAGCTCCCCACAATCGGTCACTGAAGCTTTCTTT. The reference TRBV18 and TRBJ1-1 proteins fill in what lies around the CDR3, so the full variable domain reads NAGVMQNPRHLVRRRGQEARLRCSPMKGHSHVYWYRQLPEEGLKFMVYLQKENIIDESGMPKERFSAEFPKEGPSILRIQQVVRGDSAAYFCASSPQSVTEAFFGQGTRLTVV.